Only a few counts were recorded for the clone carrying this T cell receptor (beta chain). Its antigen is undetermined. Authors of the study amplified TCR beta CDR3 regions from RNA transcripts. Primed by the HTBI set, a first-round RT-PCR was run on the TCR CDR3. MiXCR, run by TCRdb on the multiplex PCR reads, gives a single entry per CDR3 protein. The sample consists of about 710,000 distinct CDR3 sequences, about 15% of them appearing once. This CDR3 contains 15 residues. Per the germline V gene, CDR1 is SGHAT and CDR2 is FQNNGV. V shed 5 bases, J shed 6 bases, and the junction held 9 bases outside the gene matches. The data belong to a study of T cells in Graves' hyperthyroidism and ophthalmopathy. Whole-study context: Pretreatment peripheral blood was obtained at initial diagnosis. Study observations and caveats: Stable hyperthyroidism was separated from ophthalmopathy by a model based on 13 V-J features.

Not enrolled were patients with uncontrolled infection, other autoimmune disease, pregnancy or lactation. The sample comprised blood. The rearrangement links TRBV11-2 to TRBJ2-7; TRBD1 aligns across 11 bases. The receptor's source is a young man with Graves' hyperthyroidism. CDR3 protein: CASSPGTGGGAEQYF. The DNA of the CDR3 is TGTGCCAGCAGCCCCGGGACAGGGGGAGGCGCCGAGCAGTACTTC.